This TCR beta chain was captured in a study of blood T cell repertoires in COVID-19. Only in-frame clones appear in the TCRdb table, and some are missing; sequencing was by immunoSEQ multiplex PCR. Of about 68,000 clones listed, less than 90% are singletons. CDR1 and CDR2 (germline): MNHNY, SVGAGI (reference sequence). The CDR3 length is 18 residues. Trimming stripped 5 bases from V and 0 bases from J, with 20 bases between. The V and J genes are TRBV6-6 and TRBJ1-5; D is unresolved. The clonotype was recovered from a man aged 45-65 years with active COVID-19. The sample was peripheral blood. The CDR3 is CASSPPGKPTHSNQPQHF. The CDR3 nucleotides read TGTGCCAGCAGTCCTCCAGGAAAACCCACTCATAGCAATCAGCCCCAGCATTTT.